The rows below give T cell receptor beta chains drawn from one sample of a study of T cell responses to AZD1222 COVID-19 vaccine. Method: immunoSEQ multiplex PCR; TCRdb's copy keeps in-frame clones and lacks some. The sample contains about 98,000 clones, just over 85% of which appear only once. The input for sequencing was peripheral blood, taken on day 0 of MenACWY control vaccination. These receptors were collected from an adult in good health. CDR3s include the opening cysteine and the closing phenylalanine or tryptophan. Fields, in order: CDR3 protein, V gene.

CDR3: CATSDSYTQYF
V: TRBV24-1

CDR3: CAWSDRGDYGYTF
V: TRBV30

CDR3: CASNRQGDGELFF
V: TRBV6-5

CDR3: CATSVETANTGELFF
V: TRBV24-1

CDR3: CASKAGAVAYGYTF
V: TRBV6-5

CDR3: CASSPTGFTYNEQFF
V: TRBV7-9

CDR3: CASSWDRVQPQHF
V: TRBV2

CDR3: CASSEDPGPSPLHF
V: TRBV6-1

CDR3: CATSGELAGGLNEQFF
V: TRBV15

CDR3: CASSLEGLSNQPQHF
V: TRBV19

CDR3: CASSQGSDWALDEQFF
V: TRBV4-3

CDR3: CASSVGVWEKLFF
V: TRBV9

CDR3: CASSQETRGGNQPQHF
V: TRBV3-1/TRBV3-2

CDR3: CACGPGGSGYGYTF
V: TRBV3-1/TRBV3-2

CDR3: CASSPSQGIANYGYTF
V: TRBV7-8

CDR3: CASSLYGPNTGELFF
V: TRBV7-2

CDR3: CASSPPIGQDHEQYF
V: TRBV7-2

CDR3: CASSFTGQGVYGYTF
V: TRBV5-1

CDR3: CASSLIGRPYEQYF
V: TRBV28

CDR3: CASSLARGSQETQYF
V: TRBV7-6

CDR3: CASSLTGSNYGYTF
V: TRBV11-2

CDR3: CASSEWEAAGEKLFF
V: TRBV25-1

CDR3: CASSIGLGNSPLHF
V: TRBV19

CDR3: CAWSVKLAGEYNEQFF
V: TRBV30

CDR3: CASSLNRMDYGYTF
V: TRBV27

CDR3: CASSETLGLDEQYF
V: TRBV2

CDR3: CASSERVDGELFF
V: TRBV2

CDR3: CASSPGREGEQFF
V: TRBV7-3

CDR3: CASSVGQVNTEAFF
V: TRBV7-9

CDR3: CAISKGGGNTEAFF
V: TRBV10-3

CDR3: CASSELGPGNNEQFF
V: TRBV6-1

CDR3: CASSQVKATVMNTEAFF
V: TRBV3-1/TRBV3-2

CDR3: CASAPRSSYEQYF
V: TRBV4-1

CDR3: CASSLASGLNSGANVLTF
V: TRBV18

CDR3: CASSIWGGQGNNQPQHF
V: TRBV19

CDR3: CASSVGVDQPQHF
V: TRBV19

CDR3: CASSPANSEAFF
V: TRBV6-5

CDR3: CASSVRDSEAFF
V: TRBV11-3

CDR3: CASSKSGAGIRGQPQHF
V: TRBV21-1

CDR3: CASSQVFSGVHEQYF
V: TRBV3-1/TRBV3-2